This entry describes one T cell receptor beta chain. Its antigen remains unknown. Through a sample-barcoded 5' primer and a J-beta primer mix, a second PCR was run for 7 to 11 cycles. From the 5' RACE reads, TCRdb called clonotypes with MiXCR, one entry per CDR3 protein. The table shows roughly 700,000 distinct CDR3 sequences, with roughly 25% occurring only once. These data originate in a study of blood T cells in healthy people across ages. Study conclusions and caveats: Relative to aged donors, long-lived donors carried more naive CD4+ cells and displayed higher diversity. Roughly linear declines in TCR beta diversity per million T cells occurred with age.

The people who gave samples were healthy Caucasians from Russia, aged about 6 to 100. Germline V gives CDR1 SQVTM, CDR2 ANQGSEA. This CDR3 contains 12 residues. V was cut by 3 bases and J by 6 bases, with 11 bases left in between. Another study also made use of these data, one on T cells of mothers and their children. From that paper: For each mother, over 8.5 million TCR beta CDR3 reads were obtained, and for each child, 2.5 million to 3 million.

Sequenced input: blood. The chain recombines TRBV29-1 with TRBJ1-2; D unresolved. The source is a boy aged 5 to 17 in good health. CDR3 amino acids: CSVEGTTDGYTF. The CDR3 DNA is TGCAGCGTTGAGGGTACGACCGATGGCTACACCTTC.